The 26 T cell receptor beta chains below were found in one sample sequenced in a study of vaccination and CD4 T cells after COVID-19. With the Oncomine TCR Beta short-read assay, DNA from cultured CD4+ T cells was sequenced. Via MiXCR, TCRdb re-called the PCR reads, giving one row per CDR3 protein. The table shows a few thousand distinct CDR3 sequences, with about 15% occurring only once. The treatment here: approximately nine-day PBMC culture with coronavirus spike peptide pools or control peptides (ViraFEST assay). For these receptors, no antigen is known. The source material was CD4+ T cells from blood, cultured in vitro. These receptors all stem from a human donor who had recovered from COVID-19.

J is TRBJ2-2 and V is TRBV19; TRBD1 might be the D (6 bases). The germline V gene encodes CDR1 LNHDA and CDR2 SQIVND (reference sequence). Trimming stripped 3 bases from V and 6 bases from J, with 11 bases between. The CDR3 consists of 14 residues. CDR3 protein: CASSMNRVSGELFF. The CDR3, as DNA: TGTGCCAGTAGTATGAACAGGGTTTCCGGGGAGCTGTTTTTT.

This clonotype was seen a few times. CDR3: CASSQEATGDTEAFF. In DNA, the CDR3 is TGCGCCAGCAGCCAAGAGGCTACAGGGGACACTGAAGCTTTCTTT. The chain employs TRBV4-1 and TRBJ1-1; 7 bases map to TRBD1. The germline CDR1 and CDR2 sequences are MGHRA and YSYEKL. The length of the CDR3 is 15 residues. V lost 0 bases, J lost 3 bases, and 4 bases stayed unmatched.

This clonotype was observed a few times. V and J are TRBV2 and TRBJ2-1; 7 nucleotides line up with TRBD2. V lost 5 bases, J lost 2 bases, and 3 bases stayed unmatched. This CDR3 comprises 14 residues. Germline values: CDR1 SNHLY, CDR2 FYNNEI. For the CDR3, the DNA is TGTGCCAGCAGTACTAGCGTGGCCTACAATGAGCAGTTCTTC. This encodes CASSTSVAYNEQFF.

This clonotype counts as medium-sized (0.01 to 0.1%). This rearrangement joins TRBV7-9 to TRBJ1-1; D is undetermined. CDR1 is SEHNR, CDR2 FQNEAQ, per germline (reference sequence). V gave up 5 bases and J gave up 11 bases, with 18 bases separating them. The CDR3 has 13 residues. The DNA for the CDR3 is TGTGCCAGCAGCACGGAGGGCGGGTCCCAGGCTTTCTTT. Encoded protein: CASSTEGGSQAFF.

The chain combines TRBV7-8 with TRBJ1-1, with D perhaps matching TRBD1 (5 bases). V was trimmed by 5 bases and J by 5 bases, leaving 24 bases between them. CDR3 size: 17 residues. Per the germline V gene, CDR1 is SGHVS and CDR2 is FQNEAQ. CDR3: CASSPSGGMGVRTEAFF. DNA of the CDR3: TGTGCCAGCAGCCCAAGTGGGGGAATGGGGGTGAGAACTGAAGCTTTCTTT.

Concerning this clonotype: A much larger clone is a single base away; this may be a read error. Since no conserved phenylalanine or tryptophan closes the CDR3, a read error is the likely cause. This rearrangement joins TRBV20-1 to TRBJ1-5, with D possibly TRBD1 on 5 matching bases. Germline V gene lookup returns CDR1 DFQATT and CDR2 SNEGSKA (reference sequence). There are 13 residues in the CDR3. V lost 3 bases and J 3 bases, leaving 9 bases between the germline ends. CDR3 in amino acids: CSASQGPNQPQHL. In DNA form, the CDR3 reads TGCAGTGCTAGTCAGGGCCCCAATCAGCCCCAGCATCTT.

The gene calls are TRBV7-9 and TRBJ2-5; a weak D match, TRBD2 (6 bases). Per the germline V gene, CDR1 is SEHNR and CDR2 is FQNEAQ (reference sequence). Trimming took off 3 bases at V and 3 bases at J, with 8 bases between the two ends. The CDR3 length is 13 residues. The CDR3, as DNA: TGTGCCAGCAGCTTCGCGGGGAAAGAGACCCAGTACTTC. This encodes CASSFAGKETQYF.

The chain combines TRBV5-1 with TRBJ2-7, with D tentatively TRBD1 or TRBD2 (5 bases each). CDR1 and CDR2 (germline): SGHRS, YFSETQ. Trimming shortened V by 2 bases and J by 6 bases, and 9 bases separated the two germline ends. The CDR3 spans 12 residues. The chain's CDR3 is CASSFGGPEQYF. CDR3 nucleotides: TGCGCCAGCAGCTTTGGGGGTCCCGAGCAGTACTTC.

In this sample, this clonotype is medium-sized (0.01 to 0.1%). The V gene is TRBV5-1, the J gene TRBJ2-5, with TRBD2 matching 12 bases. With 0 bases clipped from V and 3 bases from J, the junction kept 9 bases outside the gene matches. Looked up from germline, CDR1 is SGHRS and CDR2 is YFSETQ. This CDR3 is built from 18 residues. CDR3 loop: CASSLVPLSSGGEETQYF. CDR3 DNA: TGCGCCAGCAGCTTGGTCCCGCTGTCTAGCGGGGGGGAAGAGACCCAGTACTTC.

There are a few counts of this clonotype. CDR3 in amino acids: CASSSGTGGGKTQYF. The CDR3 region has the DNA TGTGCCAGCAGTTCAGGGACGGGCGGTGGGAAGACCCAGTACTTC. This sequence joins TRBV27 and TRBJ2-5; D is perhaps TRBD1 or TRBD2 (5 bases each). Between the trimmed V and J ends, which lost 4 bases and 6 bases, there was a span of 18 bases. The germline CDR1 and CDR2 sequences are MNHEY and SMNVEV (reference sequence). This CDR3 spans 15 amino acids.

The table lists this clonotype with a count of one. This chain connects TRBV9 to TRBJ1-2; D might be TRBD1 (6 bases). V lost 0 bases, J lost 6 bases, and 15 bases lay in between. The CDR3 runs 15 residues. Germline V gene data show CDR1 as SGDLS and CDR2 as YYNGEE. CDR3 amino acids: CASSVAGQLRDGYTF. DNA of the CDR3: TGTGCCAGCAGCGTAGCCGGACAGCTCCGGGATGGCTACACCTTC.

By sample share, this clonotype is medium-sized. The V call is TRBV6-1, the J call TRBJ2-7, with D possibly being TRBD2 (5 bases). The CDR3 length is 13 residues. The germline V and J ends were trimmed by 6 bases and 0 bases, with 9 bases remaining between them. Germline V gene lookup returns CDR1 MNHNS and CDR2 SASEGT. CDR3 sequence (DNA): TGTGCCAGCAGCCAAGCGGCCTCCTACGAGCAGTACTTC. Protein sequence: CASSQAASYEQYF.

This clonotype is labeled as large. The V call is TRBV11-3, the J call TRBJ2-1, with 7 bases identical to TRBD2. Germline V gene data show CDR1 as SGHNT and CDR2 as YENEEA. Trimming removed 0 bases from V and 9 bases from J; junction bases left unmatched: 8. CDR3 size: 15 residues. CDR3 in DNA: TGTGCCAGCAGCTTAGAGGCAGGGAGGGTCAGTGAGCAGTTCTTC. Translated: CASSLEAGRVSEQFF.

The V and J genes are TRBV5-1 and TRBJ1-6; 7 nucleotides agree with TRBD1. Germline assignment: CDR1 SGHRS and CDR2 YFSETQ. This CDR3 comprises 16 residues. J was trimmed by 5 bases and V by 2 bases; bases with no gene match: 7. The CDR3 coding sequence is TGCGCCAGCAGCTTTTCGGGACAGACTGATAATTCACCCCTCCACTTT. Translation gives CASSFSGQTDNSPLHF.

By sample fraction, this clonotype is medium-sized. The rearrangement joins TRBV5-4 to TRBJ1-2; the D gene is possibly TRBD1 (6 bases). The CDR3 contains 15 residues. CDR1 is SGHNT and CDR2 is YYREEE in the germline V gene (reference sequence). V was clipped by 0 bases and J by 4 bases, with 13 bases between them. The CDR3 region has the DNA TGTGCCAGCAGCTTGGCGGACAGCCCGTTCTATGGCTACACCTTC. Its translation is CASSLADSPFYGYTF.

This clonotype is labeled as medium-sized. The chain links TRBV9 to TRBJ2-7; perhaps TRBD2 as D (7 bases). Trimming took 0 bases from V and 6 from J, leaving 22 bases between them. The CDR3 length is 17 residues. Germline CDR1 and CDR2: SGDLS and YYNGEE. Here the CDR3 reads CASSVGGGRGPKGEQYF. Written as DNA, the CDR3 is TGTGCCAGCAGCGTAGGCGGTGGGCGGGGGCCGAAGGGCGAGCAGTACTTC.

This rearrangement joins TRBV12-3 or TRBV12-4 to TRBJ1-6; tentative D call: TRBD1 (5 bases). The V end lost 5 bases, the J end lost 7 bases, and 6 bases lay between the germline ends. CDR3 length: 12 residues. CDR3 nucleotides: TGTGCCAGCAGTCGACAGAATTCACCCCTCCACTTT. Translated: CASSRQNSPLHF.

The chain links TRBV16 to TRBJ1-2; D might be TRBD1 (5 bases). The germline V and J ends were trimmed by 0 bases and 8 bases, with 10 bases remaining between them. CDR3 length: 13 residues. CDR1 is KGHSY and CDR2 is FQNENV in the germline V gene. The DNA of the CDR3 is TGTGCCAGCAGCCAATCCAGGGTAGAAGGCTACACCTTC. Its protein is CASSQSRVEGYTF.

This clonotype ranks as medium-sized. The chain recombines TRBV11-2 with TRBJ1-2; D is unclear. The CDR3 has 15 amino acids. The V end lost 4 bases, the J end lost 4 bases, and 16 bases lay between the germline ends. Germline V gene lookup returns CDR1 SGHAT and CDR2 FQNNGV. CDR3 DNA sequence: TGTGCCAGCAGCTCGTATCTCCGGGTCTCCTATGGCTACACCTTC. Translated, it gives CASSSYLRVSYGYTF. The whole variable domain, remainder taken from reference TRBV11-2 and TRBJ1-2, is EAGVAQSPRYKIIEKRQSVAFWCNPISGHATLYWYQQILGQGPKLLIQFQNNGVVDDSQLPKDRFSAERLKGVDSTLKIQPAKLEDSAVYLCASSSYLRVSYGYTFGSGTRLTVV.

This clonotype was picked up a small number of times. V is TRBV27 and J is TRBJ2-1; 9 nucleotides agree with TRBD2. CDR3 size: 14 residues. From germline, CDR1 is MNHEY and CDR2 SMNVEV (reference sequence). V lost 7 bases to trimming and J lost 10 bases; unmatched junction nucleotides: 11. CDR3 amino acids: CASNHGTSYREQFF. For the CDR3, the DNA is TGTGCCAGCAACCACGGGACTAGCTATAGGGAGCAGTTCTTC.

By share, this clonotype ranks as medium-sized. The chain recombines TRBV20-1 with TRBJ1-2; 9 bases are a match to TRBD1. This CDR3 is built from 15 residues. Per germline, CDR1 DFQATT and CDR2 SNEGSKA (reference sequence). V dropped 0 bases and J dropped 7; count of bases not matched to a gene: 9. The CDR3 DNA sequence: TGCAGTGCTAGAGACTGGGACAGGGAACGGTCTGGCTACACCTTC. Translation: CSARDWDRERSGYTF.

This clonotype is medium-sized in the sample. The DNA for the CDR3 is TGTGCCTCCACCACAGGGGAGATCACTGAAGCTTTCTTT. It encodes CASTTGEITEAFF. The chain carries TRBV30 and TRBJ1-1; 7 bases are shared with TRBD1. The CDR3 extends over 13 amino acids. Germline values: CDR1 GTSNPN, CDR2 SVGIG (reference sequence). The V and J ends lost 7 bases and 4 bases, in that order; junction bases with no gene match: 9.

The chain combines TRBV29-1 with TRBJ2-2, with 8 bases identical to TRBD2. Trimming cost V 4 bases and J 6 bases; bases outside gene matches: 13. The CDR3 totals 16 residues. Germline values: CDR1 SQVTM, CDR2 ANQGSEA. The CDR3 sequence: CSVGRGTSGPPGELFF. The DNA for the CDR3 is TGCAGCGTTGGGAGAGGAACTAGCGGACCGCCCGGGGAGCTGTTTTTT.

This clonotype rates as medium-sized (0.01 to 0.1%). J is TRBJ1-3 and V is TRBV15; possible D gene TRBD1, 6 bases. The ends were cut back, 2 bases at V and 0 bases at J, with 8 bases in the middle. CDR3 length equals 15 residues. The germline V gene encodes CDR1 LNHNV and CDR2 YYDKDF (reference sequence). The CDR3 DNA reads as TGTGCCACCAGCAGATTCAGGGGCTCTGGAAACACCATATATTTT. The encoded protein is CATSRFRGSGNTIYF.

The J gene is TRBJ2-5, the V gene TRBV5-1, with D tentatively TRBD1 (6 bases). The V and J ends lost 0 bases and 0 bases respectively, with 12 bases between them. CDR3 size: 16 residues. The germline CDR1 and CDR2 sequences are SGHRS and YFSETQ. The CDR3 protein is CASSLGQGSNQETQYF. CDR3 sequence (DNA): TGCGCCAGCAGCTTGGGTCAGGGGAGCAACCAAGAGACCCAGTACTTC. Full variable domain (remainder filled in from reference TRBV5-1 and TRBJ2-5): KAGVTQTPRYLIKTRGQQVTLSCSPISGHRSVSWYQQTPGQGLQFLFEYFSETQRNKGNFPGRFSGRQFSNSRSEMNVSTLELGDSALYLCASSLGQGSNQETQYFGPGTRLLVL.

This clonotype is labeled medium-sized (0.01 to 0.1%). The J gene is TRBJ1-2, the V gene TRBV7-9, with 8 bases identical to TRBD1. The V segment lost 1 base and the J segment 3 bases; nucleotides outside the gene matches: 7. The CDR3 length is 16 residues. In germline, CDR1 is SEHNR, CDR2 FQNEAQ (reference sequence). The CDR3 loop reads CASSLDGQGGYYGYTF. The CDR3, as DNA: TGTGCCAGCAGCTTAGATGGACAGGGTGGTTACTATGGCTACACCTTC.